The source of this T cell receptor beta chain is a study of sequential checkpoint blockade in melanoma. Study at large: Randomization was 1:1 between first-line nivolumab→ipilimumab and ipilimumab→nivolumab.

The CDR3 extends over 14 amino acids. Germline CDR1 and CDR2: LNHDA and SQIVND (reference sequence). The ends were cut back, 6 bases at V and 2 bases at J, with 12 bases in the middle. The assay was immunoSEQ multiplex PCR, and TCRdb's table has in-frame clones only and misses some. The sample records 35,000 to 40,000 clones, approximately 90% being singletons. Treatment defined: randomized to nivolumab then ipilimumab (arm A) or the reverse (arm B). PBMC sorting kept live CD3+CD8+ cells without CD19 or CD56. The V and J genes are TRBV19 and TRBJ2-3; possible D gene TRBD2, 5 bases. The material sequenced was CD8+ T cells sorted from blood (inferred from file names), taken from a patient given nivolumab and ipilimumab in sequence. This receptor was identified in a human donor with melanoma. The CDR3 DNA follows: TGTGCCAGTAGGCGGCGGGCTGACACAGATACGCAGTATTTT. Amino acids: CASRRRADTDTQYF.